The rows below give T cell receptor beta chains drawn from one sample of a study of control samples from healthy donors and cancer patients. Assay: immunoSEQ multiplex PCR; the TCRdb copy retains only in-frame clones and omits some. This table holds 120,000 or so clones, more than 75% found once. The specimen sequenced was PBMCs. The receptors shown here come from a woman aged 60-75 years with lung cancer. Each CDR3 is given with its conserved first and last residue. Clone size is stated in some rows and not others, as once, few, many or a class when expanded.

few,TRBJ2-7,TRBV12-3/TRBV12-4,12,CASSFREVEQYF
-,TRBJ2-1,TRBV4-3,14,CASSQDGAVGGQFF
-,TRBJ2-3,TRBV6-5,16,CASSYDRTSGSGTQYF
few,TRBJ1-5,TRBV6-1,16,CASSVPWGAGNQPQHF
-,TRBJ1-2,TRBV10-3,13,CAISGEGQYGYTF
-,TRBJ1-6,TRBV10-3,15,CAISRDRDDRSPLHF
-,TRBJ1-4,TRBV5-1,15,CASSLMGSTNEKLFF
-,TRBJ1-3,TRBV30,13,CAWGTGTGNTIYF
-,TRBJ2-1,TRBV21-1,15,CASLFDRDVRNEQFF
-,TRBJ1-1,TRBV18,15,CASSPPPAGDTEAFF
-,TRBJ2-1,TRBV7-9,15,CASSLGGGTLYEQFF